This T cell receptor (beta chain) was sequenced for a study of post-analysis software for immune sequencing data. As for the study in general: Relapsing-remitting, secondary progressive and progressive-relapsing multiple sclerosis were all included among the disease courses. Study findings and constraints: In multiple sclerosis, normalized Chao1 diversity was significantly below that of controls. By F measure, strong co-clustering occurred among samples prepared in the same batch. TRBV segments more frequent in patients than in controls numbered several and included TRBV5-6, TRBV5-1 and TRBV20-1.

Carried by the TCR beta cDNA libraries were unique molecular identifiers. Out of about 0.95 to 10 million T cells, hundreds of thousands of cDNA molecules were generated. TCRdb reprocessed the PCR reads with MiXCR, giving one entry per CDR3 protein. The sample consists of about 570,000 distinct CDR3 sequences, about a third of them appearing once. Comments on this clonotype: What it recognizes is unknown.

Germline V gives CDR1 SGHRS, CDR2 YFSETQ. The germline V and J ends were trimmed by 0 bases and 2 bases, with 12 bases remaining between them. This CDR3 spans 16 amino acids. The chain uses TRBV5-1 and TRBJ2-1; D gene ambiguous. The clonotype originates from a girl under 18 with multiple sclerosis. The sequenced sample consisted of blood. The CDR3 DNA sequence: TGCGCCAGCAGCTTGGCCGTCACCCAAACCTACAATGAGCAGTTCTTC. Translation gives CASSLAVTQTYNEQFF. Full variable domain (rest looked up from reference TRBV5-1 and TRBJ2-1): KAGVTQTPRYLIKTRGQQVTLSCSPISGHRSVSWYQQTPGQGLQFLFEYFSETQRNKGNFPGRFSGRQFSNSRSEMNVSTLELGDSALYLCASSLAVTQTYNEQFFGPGTRLTVL.